This TCR beta chain was found in a study of blood T cell repertoires in COVID-19. This clone was recorded only once. This table comes from immunoSEQ multiplex PCR, and its TCRdb copy is limited to in-frame clones, with some not included. The sample shows 90,000 to 130,000 clones, roughly 80% of them seen only once. The clonotype was recovered from a woman aged 55 to 70 with acute or convalescent COVID-19. The sequenced sample consisted of peripheral blood.

DNA for the CDR3: TGTGCCAGCACCCGGACAGGGCTAGGCTATGGCTACACCTTC. Amino acids: CASTRTGLGYGYTF. The J gene is TRBJ1-2, the V gene TRBV6-5; 8 bases align to TRBD1. The J segment lost 4 bases and the V segment lost 7 bases, leaving 8 bases of the junction unmatched. The CDR3 spans 14 residues. Per germline, CDR1 MNHEY and CDR2 SVGAGI.